This note documents a single T cell receptor (beta chain) sequence. This clonotype has at least ten counts. Its antigen remains unidentified. No quality values exist for individual bases; no much larger clone is one base distant. This entry belongs to a study of early T cells in non-severe SARS-CoV-2 infection (dated by TCRdb to the early 2020s). A note on the overall study: Because TCR sequencing relied on bulk RNA taken from unsorted whole blood, pairing of alpha and beta chains was not possible. The paper as a whole reports these results and caveats: Matching against VDJdb was skewed toward anti-spike CD8 responses, likely underestimated virus-specific expansions, and missed private and CD4 specificities.

V loses 3 bases of germline sequence and J loses 1 base, and the interval between the two ends is 3 bases. The CDR3 sequence holds 12 residues, the cysteine and phenylalanine included. The entry retains the CDR3 DNA only, 36 bases that are in frame from base 1. CDR1 and CDR2, looked up from the germline V gene (reference sequence), are LNHDA and SQIVND. This was a case-control study nested in a cohort of healthcare workers in London, UK, who had nasopharyngeal swab PCR tests and blood samples taken every week. Between 23 and 31 March 2020, the week of the UK lockdown, healthcare workers were enrolled and then followed up weekly for as long as 16 weeks. Libraries were made using 5' RACE. The instrument was a NextSeq 500. In the TCR library protocol, unique molecular identifiers were attached to individual cDNA molecules to correct for PCR bias and sequencing error. TCR alpha and beta chains were both sequenced, and the abundances of alpha and beta sequences in each sample were closely correlated with each other. The original pipeline was this. Decombinator V4 was used to annotate the V gene, J gene and CDR3 of the TCR sequences. Expanded TCRs were defined as changing significantly between any two time points under a Poisson model with p below 0.0001. Abundances of TCRs were expressed as counts per million after normalisation to the total number of TCRs sequenced in each sample. MAIT TCRs were defined by TRAV1-2 paired with TRAJ12, TRAJ20 or TRAJ33, and iNKT TCRs by TRAV10 paired with TRAJ18. VDJdb, accessed on 1 November 2021, was searched for TCRs annotated for CMV, EBV and SARS-CoV-2, and TCRs annotated for more than one antigen were excluded. TCRdb itself trimmed the public reads at Q25 with fastp, ran MiXCR and retained productive beta chains. Rows merge per CDR3 protein into single entries with the most common DNA and genes. These V and J calls are TCRdb output, not the study's own analysis. In all, the sample holds nearly 30,000 distinct CDR3 sequences, and about 5.7% of those were seen once. The top ten constitute 5.5% to 7.5% of the sample.

The clonotype originates from an adult who was a healthcare worker with PCR-confirmed SARS-CoV-2 infection or an uninfected control (not recorded which). In this chain, TRBV19 is recombined with TRBJ1-1; too little of a D gene remains to name it. Sequenced sample: whole blood. For the CDR3, the sequence is CASSIPNTEAFF. The DNA reads TGTGCCAGTAGTATCCCGAACACTGAAGCTTTCTTT.